The 6 T cell receptor beta chains below were found in one sample sequenced in a study of T cell responses to AZD1222 COVID-19 vaccine. Sequencing was performed with immunoSEQ multiplex PCR; in TCRdb, only in-frame clones are kept and a portion is missing. The sample yields about 88,000 clones, 85% to 90% seen once. Sequencing was performed on peripheral blood, taken 28 days after the second AZD1222 dose. The receptors here all came from an adult who received the AZD1222 COVID-19 vaccine.

The V call is TRBV5-1, the J call TRBJ2-5, with 13 bases that match TRBD2. V dropped 2 bases and J dropped 1; count of bases not matched to a gene: 8. The CDR3 runs to 18 residues. Per the germline V gene, CDR1 is SGHRS and CDR2 is YFSETQ. The CDR3 reads CASSFRTSGGAIQETQYF. Here the CDR3 DNA reads TGCGCCAGCAGCTTTCGGACTAGCGGGGGAGCGATCCAAGAGACCCAGTACTTC.

V gene TRBV18 combines with J gene TRBJ2-7, with D possibly TRBD1 on 6 matching bases. V was cut by 6 bases and J by 2 bases, with 14 bases left in between. This CDR3 contains 14 residues. Per germline, CDR1 KGHSH and CDR2 LQKENI. The chain's CDR3 is CASSRERTAYEQYF. The CDR3 nucleotides read TGTGCCAGCTCCCGGGAAAGGACAGCCTACGAGCAGTACTTC.

V and J are TRBV18 and TRBJ1-1; 12 bases match TRBD1. There are 20 residues in the CDR3. With 2 bases clipped from V and 0 bases from J, the junction kept 13 bases outside the gene matches. Germline CDR1 KGHSH, CDR2 LQKENI. CDR3 in DNA: TGTGCCAGCTCACCATCCGGGACAGGGGGCCCCCTTCCCCTGAACACTGAAGCTTTCTTT. Translated, it gives CASSPSGTGGPLPLNTEAFF. Full variable domain (missing parts from reference TRBV18 and TRBJ1-1): NAGVMQNPRHLVRRRGQEARLRCSPMKGHSHVYWYRQLPEEGLKFMVYLQKENIIDESGMPKERFSAEFPKEGPSILRIQQVVRGDSAAYFCASSPSGTGGPLPLNTEAFFGQGTRLTVV.

V and J are TRBV10-3 and TRBJ1-3, with D perhaps TRBD1 (6 bases). With 5 bases removed from V and 1 base from J, the gap between germline ends came to 15 bases. The CDR3 runs to 16 residues. Germline CDR1 ENHRY, CDR2 SYGVKD. CDR3 in amino acids: CAISNPQGRSGNTIYF. The CDR3 coding sequence is TGTGCCATCAGTAACCCTCAGGGGCGGTCTGGAAACACCATATATTTT.

This chain uses TRBV6-5 with TRBJ2-7, with D perhaps matching TRBD1 or TRBD2 (5 bases each). The CDR3 length is 11 residues. Trimming left V 5 bases short and J 6 bases short, with 8 bases between. The V gene's germline CDR1 is MNHEY and CDR2 SVGAGI. DNA of the CDR3: TGTGCCAGCAGTAAGGGGACCGAGCAGTACTTC. Amino acids: CASSKGTEQYF.

This sequence joins TRBV19 and TRBJ1-3, with D possibly TRBD1 on 5 matching bases. The CDR3 has 15 residues. Looked up from germline, CDR1 is LNHDA and CDR2 is SQIVND (reference sequence). Trimming cost V 1 base and J 2 bases, with 9 bases left between them. The CDR3 loop is CASSIGLGPGNTIYF. CDR3 DNA sequence: TGTGCCAGTAGTATAGGACTGGGACCTGGAAACACCATATATTTT. The whole variable domain, filled in from reference TRBV19 and TRBJ1-3, reads DGGITQSPKYLFRKEGQNVTLSCEQNLNHDAMYWYRQDPGQGLRLIYYSQIVNDFQKGDIAEGYSVSREKKESFPLTVTSAQKNPTAFYLCASSIGLGPGNTIYFGEGSWLTVV.